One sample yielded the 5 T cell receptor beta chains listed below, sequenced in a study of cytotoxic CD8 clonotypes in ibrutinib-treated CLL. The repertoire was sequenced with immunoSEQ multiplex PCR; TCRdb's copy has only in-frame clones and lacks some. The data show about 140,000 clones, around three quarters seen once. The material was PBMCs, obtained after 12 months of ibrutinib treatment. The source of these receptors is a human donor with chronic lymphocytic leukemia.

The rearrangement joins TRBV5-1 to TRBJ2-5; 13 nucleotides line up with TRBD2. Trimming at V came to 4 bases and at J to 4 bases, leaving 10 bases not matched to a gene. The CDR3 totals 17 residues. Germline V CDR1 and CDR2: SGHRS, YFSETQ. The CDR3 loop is CASSHIPTSGGRETQYF. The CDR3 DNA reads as TGCGCCAGCAGCCATATCCCGACTAGCGGGGGGAGAGAGACCCAGTACTTC. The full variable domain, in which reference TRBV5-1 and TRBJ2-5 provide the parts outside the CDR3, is KAGVTQTPRYLIKTRGQQVTLSCSPISGHRSVSWYQQTPGQGLQFLFEYFSETQRNKGNFPGRFSGRQFSNSRSEMNVSTLELGDSALYLCASSHIPTSGGRETQYFGPGTRLLVL.

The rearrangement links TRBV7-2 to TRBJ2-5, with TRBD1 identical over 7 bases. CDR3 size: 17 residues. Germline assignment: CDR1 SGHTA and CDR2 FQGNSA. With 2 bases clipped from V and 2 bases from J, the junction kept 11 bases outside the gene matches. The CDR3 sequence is CASSLTAGGRGQETQYF. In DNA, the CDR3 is TGTGCCAGCAGCTTAACAGCAGGGGGTAGAGGGCAAGAGACCCAGTACTTC. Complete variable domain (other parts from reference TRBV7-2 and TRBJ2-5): GAGVSQSPSNKVTEKGKDVELRCDPISGHTALYWYRQSLGQGLEFLIYFQGNSAPDKSGLPSDRFSAERTGGSVSTLTIQRTQQEDSAVYLCASSLTAGGRGQETQYFGPGTRLLVL.

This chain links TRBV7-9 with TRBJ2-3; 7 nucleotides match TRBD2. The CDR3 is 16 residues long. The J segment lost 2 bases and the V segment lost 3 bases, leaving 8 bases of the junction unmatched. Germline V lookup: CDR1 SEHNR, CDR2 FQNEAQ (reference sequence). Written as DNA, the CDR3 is TGTGCCAGCAGCTTTCAAATAGCGGGCTACACAGATACGCAGTATTTT. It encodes CASSFQIAGYTDTQYF. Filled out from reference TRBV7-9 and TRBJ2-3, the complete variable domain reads DTGVSQNPRHKITKRGQNVTFRCDPISEHNRLYWYRQTLGQGPEFLTYFQNEAQLEKSRLLSDRFSAERPKGSFSTLEIQRTEQGDSAMYLCASSFQIAGYTDTQYFGPGTRLTVL.

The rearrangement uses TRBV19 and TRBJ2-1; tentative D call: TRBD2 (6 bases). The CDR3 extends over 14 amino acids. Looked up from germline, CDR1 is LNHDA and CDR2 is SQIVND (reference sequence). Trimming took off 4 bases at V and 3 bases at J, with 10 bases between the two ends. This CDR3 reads CASSTGTFYNEQFF. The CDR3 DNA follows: TGTGCCAGTAGTACTGGGACTTTCTACAATGAGCAGTTCTTC.

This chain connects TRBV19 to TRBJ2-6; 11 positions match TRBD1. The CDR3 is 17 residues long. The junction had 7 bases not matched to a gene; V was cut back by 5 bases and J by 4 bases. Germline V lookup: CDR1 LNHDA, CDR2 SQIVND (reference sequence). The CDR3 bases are TGTGCCAGTAGTGGACAGGGGGCTTTAACCGGGGCCAACGTCCTGACTTTC. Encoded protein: CASSGQGALTGANVLTF.